This T cell receptor (beta chain) was profiled in a study of blood T cells in healthy people across ages. The CDR3 has 12 amino acids. V lost 6 bases and J 3 bases, leaving 8 bases between the germline ends. A J-beta primer mix and a sample-barcoded 5' primer were used in a second PCR of about 7 to 12 cycles. TCRdb ran MiXCR on the 5' RACE reads and lists one entry per CDR3 protein. The sample lists 1.5 million or so distinct CDR3 sequences, about 40% occurring once. The chain carries TRBV12-3 or TRBV12-4 and TRBJ1-2; the D gene is possibly TRBD1 (6 bases). Source material: blood. The receptor was derived from a young woman in good health. This CDR3 reads CASRRQDYGYTF. As DNA, the CDR3 is TGTGCCAGCAGAAGACAGGACTATGGCTACACCTTC.